The source of this T cell receptor (beta chain) is a study of T cells in Graves' hyperthyroidism and ophthalmopathy. Amplified TCR beta CDR3 regions came from RNA transcripts. A first-round RT-PCR of the TCR CDR3 used the HTBI primer set. Using its own MiXCR run on the multiplex PCR reads, TCRdb lists one record per CDR3 protein. The sample contains nearly 750,000 distinct CDR3 sequences, about 35% of which appear only once. Between the trimmed V and J ends, which lost 5 bases and 0 bases, there was a span of 7 bases. The CDR3 sequence is 13 residues long. Germline lookup yields CDR1 SNHLY and CDR2 FYNNEI. Graves' hyperthyroidism was deemed stable absent ophthalmopathy progression within 18 months. Clinicians diagnosed patients from clinical symptoms, serum thyroxine and TRAb, thyroid ultrasound and orbital computed tomography.

The sequencing input was blood. The clonotype originates from a woman aged 40-49 years with Graves' hyperthyroidism. V is TRBV2 and J is TRBJ2-5; the D is unclear. CDR3 amino acids: CASSQAYQETQYF. The CDR3 nucleotides are TGTGCCAGCAGTCAGGCGTACCAAGAGACCCAGTACTTC.